This T cell receptor (beta chain) was observed in a study of cytomegalovirus exposure and HLA in healthy donors. Study observations and caveats: Most of the TCR beta V segments (in an earlier analysis) were productive either about 90% or about 30% of the time. The availability of immune exposure information extended only to CMV serostatus.

Remarks on this clone: Its antigen is not known.

The CDR3 is made up of 13 amino acids. Germline CDR1 is LGHNA and CDR2 is YSLEER. The V end lost 0 bases, the J end lost 9 bases, and 9 bases lay between the germline ends. The primer mix had 60 Vbeta and 13 Jbeta primers. Data came from immunoSEQ multiplex PCR; TCRdb stores just in-frame clones and leaves some out. The sample contains more than 150,000 clones, over 65% of which appear only once. The chain combines TRBV4-3 with TRBJ2-1, with TRBD2 as a possible D gene (5 bases). The TCR originated in a woman aged 45 to 65 in good health and CMV-seropositive. Sequenced: PBMCs. CDR3 DNA sequence: TGCGCCAGCAGCCAAGATCGGACTGTTGAGCAGTTCTTC. Translated: CASSQDRTVEQFF.